A single sample gave rise to the 19 T cell receptor beta chains below, sequenced in a study of blood T cell repertoires in COVID-19. The data were produced by immunoSEQ multiplex PCR, yet TCRdb's version contains in-frame clones alone and is incomplete. The table shows about 350,000 clones, with 80% to 90% occurring only once. Sequencing was done on a sample of PBMCs or T cells enriched from blood (not recorded which). Source of these receptors: a woman aged 25 to 39 who had recovered from COVID-19.

The chain has TRBV2 and TRBJ2-5; 12 bases line up with TRBD2. The CDR3 spans 16 residues. V lost 7 bases and J lost 4; bases outside the gene matches: 10. In germline, CDR1 is SNHLY, CDR2 FYNNEI. The chain's CDR3 is CASKIASGGVGETQYF. For the CDR3, the DNA is TGTGCCAGCAAAATCGCTAGCGGGGGGGTAGGAGAGACCCAGTACTTC.

J is TRBJ2-2 and V is TRBV10-3; tentatively, D is TRBD1 (6 bases). CDR3 size: 14 residues. Germline lookup yields CDR1 ENHRY and CDR2 SYGVKD. V lost 2 bases and J lost 5, with 9 bases in between. CDR3 sequence reads: CAISEHRDTGELFF. Here the CDR3 DNA reads TGTGCCATCAGTGAGCACAGGGATACCGGGGAGCTGTTTTTT.

The chain recombines TRBV4-2 with TRBJ2-4; no firm D call. Between the trimmed V and J ends, which lost 1 base and 7 bases, there was a span of 11 bases. The CDR3 totals 14 residues. CDR1 is LGHNA and CDR2 is YNFKEQ in the germline V gene. The CDR3: CASSQGDPGNIQYF. In nucleotides, the CDR3 is TGTGCCAGCAGCCAAGGAGACCCCGGGAACATTCAGTACTTC.

This chain connects TRBV5-1 to TRBJ2-1, with 10 bases that match TRBD1. Trimming at V came to 6 bases and at J to 9 bases, leaving 9 bases not matched to a gene. This CDR3 region has 14 residues. The V gene's germline CDR1 is SGHRS and CDR2 YFSETQ. This CDR3 is CASNRGQGPSEQFF. As DNA, the CDR3 is TGCGCCAGCAACCGGGGACAGGGGCCCAGTGAGCAGTTCTTC.

V is TRBV5-1 and J is TRBJ1-2; D might be TRBD1 (5 bases). The V and J ends lost 4 bases and 1 base respectively, with 14 bases between them. The CDR3 spans 15 residues. Germline-derived CDR1 and CDR2 are SGHRS and YFSETQ. As DNA, the CDR3 is TGCGCCAGCAGCCCATGGGCGGGGGATAACTATGGCTACACCTTC. Translating it yields CASSPWAGDNYGYTF.

The chain recombines TRBV30 with TRBJ1-1, with 9 positions matching TRBD1. The CDR3 is 13 amino acids. Germline V gene sequence: CDR1 GTSNPN, CDR2 SVGIG (reference sequence). V was clipped by 5 bases and J by 5 bases; unmatched bases: 6. DNA of the CDR3: TGTGCCTGGGATTCGGACAGGGGTACTGAAGCTTTCTTT. Amino acids: CAWDSDRGTEAFF.

The chain employs TRBV5-1 and TRBJ1-2, with 8 bases aligning to TRBD1. This CDR3 is built from 16 residues. Germline-derived CDR1 and CDR2 are SGHRS and YFSETQ. The V and J ends lost 4 bases and 5 bases, in that order; junction bases with no gene match: 13. CDR3 sequence: CASSGGQAGFGYGYTF. The CDR3 DNA sequence: TGCGCCAGCAGCGGGGGACAGGCCGGCTTCGGGTATGGCTACACCTTC.

The chain employs TRBV7-8 and TRBJ2-5; 11 positions agree with TRBD2. The CDR3 covers 17 residues. Germline assignment: CDR1 SGHVS and CDR2 FQNEAQ. J lost 5 bases, V lost 8 bases, and 16 bases had no gene match. The DNA of the CDR3 is TGTGCCAGCCCCCCCGCCACTAGCGGGGGTATTAATGAGACCCAGTACTTC. This sequence encodes CASPPATSGGINETQYF.

The chain is built from TRBV15 and TRBJ2-2, with D tentatively TRBD2 (6 bases). This CDR3 is built from 16 residues. Germline V gene data show CDR1 as LNHNV and CDR2 as YYDKDF (reference sequence). With 0 bases removed from V and 7 bases from J, the gap between germline ends came to 15 bases. The CDR3 coding sequence is TGTGCCACCAGCAGAGATCCGAAGCCCGGGAGCGGGGAGCTGTTTTTT. This translates into CATSRDPKPGSGELFF.

The J gene is TRBJ1-2, the V gene TRBV15; possibly TRBD1 for D (5 bases). Germline CDR1 and CDR2: LNHNV and YYDKDF (reference sequence). Trimming removed 0 bases at V and 13 bases at J, with 15 bases between. The CDR3 consists of 13 residues. The DNA of the CDR3 is TGTGCCACCAGCAGAGATCGGGGAGGGACGTCCACCTTC. Encoded protein: CATSRDRGGTSTF.

This clone occurred once. CDR3 residues: CASSADRGGYGYTF. CDR3 nucleotides: TGTGCCAGCAGTGCCGACAGGGGTGGCTATGGCTACACCTTC. The chain combines TRBV2 with TRBJ1-2; 8 positions match TRBD1. Germline trimming cut 4 bases from V and 4 bases from J; bases unmatched to any gene: 5. CDR3 length: 14 amino acids. Looked up from germline, CDR1 is SNHLY and CDR2 is FYNNEI. The whole variable domain, remainder taken from reference TRBV2 and TRBJ1-2, is EPEVTQTPSHQVTQMGQEVILRCVPISNHLYFYWYRQILGQKVEFLVSFYNNEISEKSEIFDDQFSVERPDGSNFTLKIRSTKLEDSAMYFCASSADRGGYGYTFGSGTRLTVV.

This sequence joins TRBV18 and TRBJ1-1, with D hard to call. V was clipped by 0 bases and J by 4 bases, with 12 bases between them. The CDR3 has 15 residues. Germline CDR1 and CDR2: KGHSH and LQKENI. The CDR3 region is CASSPPLGRFTEAFF. CDR3 in DNA: TGTGCCAGCTCACCACCGTTAGGGAGGTTCACTGAAGCTTTCTTT.

J is TRBJ2-1 and V is TRBV5-6; possible D gene TRBD2, 7 bases. V was trimmed by 2 bases and J by 7 bases, leaving 16 bases between them. This CDR3 is 15 amino acids long. The germline CDR1 and CDR2 sequences are SGHDT and YYEEEE. CDR3 bases: TGTGCCAGCAGCTTACGAGGGGGGGTATTTAATGAGCAGTTCTTC. Translated: CASSLRGGVFNEQFF.

The chain links TRBV5-1 to TRBJ1-4, with D perhaps TRBD1 (6 bases). The CDR3 sequence is 12 residues long. V gave up 4 bases and J gave up 10 bases, with 11 bases separating them. CDR1 SGHRS and CDR2 YFSETQ come from the germline V gene. As DNA, the CDR3 is TGCGCCAGCAGCGTAATCAGGGGAAAACTGTTTTTT. Translated: CASSVIRGKLFF. The full variable domain, in which reference TRBV5-1 and TRBJ1-4 provide the parts outside the CDR3, is KAGVTQTPRYLIKTRGQQVTLSCSPISGHRSVSWYQQTPGQGLQFLFEYFSETQRNKGNFPGRFSGRQFSNSRSEMNVSTLELGDSALYLCASSVIRGKLFFGSGTQLSVL.

As regards this clone: Other DNA variants within this sample encode the same CDR3. This chain connects TRBV2 to TRBJ1-5, with TRBD1 as a possible D gene (5 bases). Trimming cost V 2 bases and J 3 bases, with 11 bases left between them. Germline V gene sequence: CDR1 SNHLY, CDR2 FYNNEI. This CDR3 is built from 15 residues. CDR3 DNA sequence: TGTGCCAGCAGTGAACGGGGGAGGGACAATCAGCCCCAGCATTTT. This translates into CASSERGRDNQPQHF. Looking up the rest from reference TRBV2 and TRBJ1-5 gives the full variable domain: EPEVTQTPSHQVTQMGQEVILRCVPISNHLYFYWYRQILGQKVEFLVSFYNNEISEKSEIFDDQFSVERPDGSNFTLKIRSTKLEDSAMYFCASSERGRDNQPQHFGDGTRLSIL.

The chain is built from TRBV29-1 and TRBJ1-1; 7 bases line up with TRBD1. CDR1 is SQVTM, CDR2 ANQGSEA, per germline. The CDR3 has 14 amino acids. Trimming took 3 bases from V and 5 from J; bases not matched to a gene: 9. The CDR3 reads CSVDGDRVGTEAFF. The CDR3 DNA reads TGCAGCGTTGACGGCGACAGGGTAGGAACTGAAGCTTTCTTT.

CDR3 sequence reads: CATKPGLSGNTIYF. The CDR3 DNA is TGTGCCACCAAACCAGGGCTCTCTGGAAACACCATATATTTT. This rearrangement joins TRBV15 to TRBJ1-3; a weak D match, TRBD1 (5 bases). V lost 7 bases, J lost 0 bases, and 10 bases lay in between. CDR3 length: 14 amino acids. Per germline, CDR1 LNHNV and CDR2 YYDKDF (reference sequence).

The rearrangement links TRBV19 to TRBJ1-4; 9 bases map to TRBD1. The length of the CDR3 is 16 residues. In germline, CDR1 is LNHDA, CDR2 SQIVND (reference sequence). V shed 6 bases and J 7 bases; nucleotides not matched to a gene: 12. CDR3 coding DNA: TGTGCCAGTAGATCAATCACGGGGACAGGGATTGAAAAACTGTTTTTT. Amino acid sequence: CASRSITGTGIEKLFF.

The chain links TRBV28 to TRBJ2-2; 10 bases map to TRBD2. The CDR3 runs to 19 residues. V lost 5 bases to trimming and J lost 5 bases; unmatched junction nucleotides: 17. Germline V lookup: CDR1 MDHEN, CDR2 SYDVKM. CDR3 sequence: CASSLQGFQRGGVTGELFF. In DNA, the CDR3 is TGTGCCAGCAGTCTCCAAGGTTTCCAGCGGGGGGGCGTTACCGGGGAGCTGTTTTTT. The whole variable domain, filled in from reference TRBV28 and TRBJ2-2, reads DVKVTQSSRYLVKRTGEKVFLECVQDMDHENMFWYRQDPGLGLRLIYFSYDVKMKEKGDIPEGYSVSREKKERFSLILESASTNQTSMYLCASSLQGFQRGGVTGELFFGEGSRLTVL.